This T cell receptor beta chain was captured by sequencing in a study of OX40 agonist ivuxolimab in advanced cancers. The CDR3 is 13 amino acids. Trimming took 4 bases from V and 2 from J, leaving 8 bases between them. CDR1 and CDR2 from the germline V gene are SGHNT and YYREEE (reference sequence). Using immunoSEQ multiplex PCR, the repertoire was profiled, and TCRdb retains in-frame clones only, with some absent. The table records about 60,000 clones, around 90% of them present only once. The input for sequencing was CD4+ or CD8+ T cells sorted from blood, taken in a trial of the OX40 agonist ivuxolimab. This chain connects TRBV5-4 to TRBJ2-3; no reliable D call. The clonotype comes from an adult with an advanced solid tumor such as melanoma, head and neck, liver or kidney cancer. In DNA form, the CDR3 reads TGTGCCAGCAGCAGCAGGAACACAGATACGCAGTATTTT. The encoded protein is CASSSRNTDTQYF.